This record looks at one T cell receptor beta chain sequence and its context. Its antigen is not known. The source of the sample is a study of OX40 agonist ivuxolimab in advanced cancers. Whole-study findings and limits: Among some nonresponders, normalized T-cell clonal expansion was also low.

The data were produced by immunoSEQ multiplex PCR, yet TCRdb's version contains in-frame clones alone and is incomplete. The sample yields about 26,000 clones, roughly 80% seen once. Systemic immunosuppression or autoimmune disease history was grounds to exclude patients. The CDR3 is made up of 14 amino acids. Germline assignment: CDR1 SNHLY and CDR2 FYNNEI. V gene TRBV2 combines with J gene TRBJ2-5; no definite D call. The J call could be wrong; TRBJ2-7 is a better fit for the DNA end. The source material was CD4+ or CD8+ T cells sorted from blood, sampled in a trial of the OX40 agonist ivuxolimab. The origin of this receptor is an adult with an advanced solid tumor such as melanoma, head and neck, liver or kidney cancer. CDR3 residues: CASSSQSGSYEQYF. CDR3 bases: TGTGCCAGCAGCTCACAGTCCGGGTCCTACGAGCAGTACTTC.